The clone carrying this T cell receptor (beta chain) came up once. This entry comes from a study of blood T cells in healthy people across ages. Then a second PCR, running about 6 to 12 cycles, was carried out with a sample-barcoded 5' primer and a J-beta primer mix. MiXCR was run by TCRdb on the 5' RACE reads, yielding one entry per CDR3 protein. Of about 900,000 distinct CDR3 sequences detected, about 44% appear once; the ten largest clones hold 10% to 15%. The CDR3 is made up of 14 amino acids. Germline V CDR1 and CDR2: DFQATT, SNEGSKA (reference sequence). The J gene is TRBJ2-4, the V gene TRBV20-1; D gene unclear. The J call may not be correct, given that the DNA end is closer to TRBJ2-7. Sequencing was carried out using blood. This sequence originates from a man aged 25-45 years in good health. The CDR3 nucleotides are TGCAGTGCTAGGCCTCACGGCAGACGCTACGAGCAGTACTTC. Translated: CSARPHGRRYEQYF.